This is a list of T cell receptor beta chains from one sample in a study of blood T cells in healthy people across ages. A single record per CDR3 protein comes from TCRdb applying MiXCR to the 5' RACE reads. The sample has roughly 1,100,000 distinct CDR3 sequences; 20% to 25% are singletons. The same data also went into a second study, on T cells of mothers and their children.

Material: blood. These receptors were obtained from a girl aged 2 to 9 in good health. Both conserved end residues are part of each CDR3. D genes are given only for firm matches. Size values are once, few and many counts, or a class for expanded clones, and some rows have none.

few,TRBD1,TRBV2,TRBJ2-7,CASSGDRDREFNEQYF,TGTGCCAGCAGTGGAGACCGGGACAGGGAATTCAACGAGCAGTACTTC
-,-,TRBV20-1,TRBJ2-7,CSAFPRNSYEQYF,TGCAGTGCCTTCCCCCGAAACTCCTACGAGCAGTACTTC
-,TRBD2,TRBV6-5,TRBJ2-7,CASSPPLVGREYF,TGTGCCAGCAGTCCGCCCCTAGTGGGGAGGGAGTACTTC
few,-,TRBV29-1,TRBJ1-1,CSVEPRVSNTEAFF,TGCAGCGTCGAACCCCGGGTCTCGAACACTGAAGCTTTCTTT
-,-,TRBV5-1,TRBJ2-4,CASGTMLAKNIQYF,TGCGCCAGCGGTACGATGCTAGCCAAAAACATTCAGTACTTC
few,-,TRBV21-1,TRBJ1-6,CASGQITGRPSGNSPLHF,TGTGCCAGCGGACAAATCACCGGGAGGCCCTCGGGCAATTCACCCCTCCACTTT
few,-,TRBV7-8,TRBJ1-6,CASTPSQVDNSPLHF,TGTGCCAGCACCCCCAGCCAGGTCGATAATTCACCCCTCCACTTT
-,TRBD1,TRBV11-2,TRBJ1-3,CASSFRIRDSGNTIYF,TGTGCCAGCAGCTTCAGAATAAGGGACAGCGGAAACACCATATATTTT
once,TRBD2,TRBV5-1,TRBJ2-4,CASSLYNKEGLDNIQYF,TGCGCCAGCAGTTTATATAACAAAGAGGGACTAGATAACATTCAGTACTTC
-,-,TRBV28,TRBJ1-1,CASSFSYSNTEAFF,TGTGCCAGCAGTTTTTCCTACTCTAACACTGAAGCTTTCTTT
-,-,TRBV20-1,TRBJ2-7,CSARDRLRGPEQYF,TGCAGTGCTAGAGATCGGTTGCGGGGACCCGAGCAGTACTTC
-,-,TRBV4-3,TRBJ2-5,CASSRGQGPQETQYF,TGCGCCAGCAGCCGTGGGCAGGGGCCCCAAGAGACCCAGTACTTC
few,-,TRBV20-1,TRBJ2-5,CSARIRGRGYEETQYF,TGCAGTGCTAGAATTCGCGGCAGGGGATATGAAGAGACCCAGTACTTC
-,-,TRBV3-1,TRBJ2-5,CASSGTGNIEEAQYF,TGTGCCAGCAGCGGGACCGGGAATATAGAAGAGGCCCAGTACTTC
-,-,TRBV20-1,TRBJ2-7,CSARGGGREYEQYF,TGCAGTGCCCGAGGGGGGGGCCGTGAGTACGAGCAGTACTTC
few,TRBD1,TRBV29-1,TRBJ1-2,CSVEVGTGGYGYTF,TGCAGCGTTGAAGTTGGGACAGGGGGTTATGGCTACACCTTC
few,-,TRBV27,TRBJ1-5,CASNLRGNQPQHF,TGTGCCAGCAACCTAAGGGGGAATCAGCCCCAGCATTTT
-,TRBD2,TRBV20-1,TRBJ2-5,CSVGLAGQTQYF,TGCAGTGTGGGACTAGCGGGTCAGACCCAGTACTTC
-,TRBD2,TRBV20-1,TRBJ2-5,CSANGRPGVGAQYF,TGCAGTGCCAACGGGAGGCCGGGAGTTGGAGCCCAGTACTTC
-,-,TRBV28,TRBJ2-7,CATYSSLKYEQYF,TGTGCCACCTACTCCTCCCTTAAGTACGAGCAGTACTTC
-,-,TRBV12-3/TRBV12-4,TRBJ2-7,CASSFGHLTYEQYF,TGTGCCAGCAGTTTTGGGCACCTGACCTACGAGCAGTACTTC
few,-,TRBV5-1,TRBJ2-5,CASSPGSSQETQYF,TGCGCCAGCAGCCCAGGGTCTTCCCAAGAGACCCAGTACTTC
few,-,TRBV6-5,TRBJ1-1,CASASTGVSTEAFF,TGTGCCAGCGCATCCACAGGAGTGAGCACTGAAGCTTTCTTT
-,TRBD2,TRBV11-2,TRBJ2-7,CASSQGGEVYEQYF,TGTGCCAGCAGCCAGGGAGGGGAGGTCTACGAGCAGTACTTC
once,TRBD2,TRBV6-1,TRBJ2-1,CASSVWRGSYNEQFF,TGTGCCAGCAGTGTGTGGCGGGGGTCCTACAATGAGCAGTTCTTC
-,-,TRBV10-3,TRBJ1-2,CAISALSGIGYTF,TGTGCCATCAGTGCTTTGTCGGGCATTGGCTACACCTTC
-,-,TRBV11-2,TRBJ2-7,CASSLTFRDSYEQYF,TGTGCCAGCAGCTTAACCTTCCGCGACTCCTACGAGCAGTACTTC
-,TRBD2,TRBV7-3,TRBJ2-5,CASSLVGLGQETQYF,TGTGCCAGCAGCTTAGTGGGACTAGGGCAAGAGACCCAGTACTTC
few,TRBD2,TRBV28,TRBJ2-3,CASSFPSAGGPDTQYF,TGTGCCAGCAGTTTCCCCTCAGCGGGAGGGCCAGATACGCAGTATTTT
few,TRBD2,TRBV29-1,TRBJ2-1,CSVVGLAGPKVTSYNEQFF,TGCAGCGTTGTGGGCCTAGCGGGCCCGAAGGTGACCTCCTACAATGAGCAGTTCTTC
-,TRBD2,TRBV12-3/TRBV12-4,TRBJ2-5,CASSPGLAGVQEETQYF,TGTGCCAGCAGTCCCGGACTAGCGGGAGTTCAGGAAGAGACCCAGTACTTC
once,-,TRBV7-9,TRBJ1-1,CASSLPEVSGTGAFF,TGTGCCAGCAGCCTACCCGAGGTGTCGGGCACTGGAGCTTTCTTT
-,-,TRBV4-3,TRBJ2-7,CASSQDQDVLYEQYF,TGCGCCAGCAGCCAAGATCAGGACGTACTCTACGAGCAGTACTTC
-,TRBD1,TRBV11-2,TRBJ2-6,CASDDRAAGANVLTF,TGTGCCAGTGATGACAGGGCGGCTGGGGCCAACGTCCTGACTTTC
-,-,TRBV12-3/TRBV12-4,TRBJ2-7,CASAVSYEQYF,TGTGCCAGCGCCGTATCCTACGAGCAGTACTTC
few,-,TRBV4-1,TRBJ2-1,CASSRGRGQDEQFF,TGCGCCAGCAGCCGGGGACGGGGTCAGGATGAGCAGTTCTTC
-,TRBD2,TRBV5-5,TRBJ2-1,CASSSERESYNGQFF,TGTGCCAGCAGCTCAGAGCGGGAATCCTACAATGGGCAGTTCTTC
many,-,TRBV29-1,TRBJ2-7,CSVEGTTYEQYF,TGCAGCGTTGAGGGTACTACCTACGAGCAGTACTTC
-,-,TRBV11-2,TRBJ1-1,CASSLVRGARYTEAFF,TGTGCCAGCAGCTTAGTGCGGGGGGCGCGGTACACTGAAGCTTTCTTT
few,TRBD2,TRBV27,TRBJ2-7,CASRPRTSGSSYEQYF,TGTGCCAGCAGACCGAGGACTAGCGGTAGCTCCTACGAGCAGTACTTC
-,-,TRBV7-2,TRBJ2-5,CASSFIKTTYNEQSF,TGTGCCAGCAGCTTCATTAAGACAACTTACAATGAGCAGTCCTTC
many,-,TRBV7-2,TRBJ2-2,CASSLVGGDTGELFF,TGTGCCAGCAGCTTAGTTGGAGGGGACACCGGGGAGCTGTTTTTT
-,-,TRBV6-1,TRBJ2-1,CASSVYRALGEQFF,TGTGCCAGCAGTGTATACCGGGCCCTCGGTGAGCAGTTCTTC
-,-,TRBV29-1,TRBJ2-3,CSVHGTDTQYF,TGCAGCGTCCACGGCACAGATACGCAGTATTTT
once,-,TRBV9,TRBJ2-7,CASSGGPNYEQYF,TGTGCCAGCAGCGGGGGACCAAACTACGAGCAGTACTTC
-,-,TRBV9,TRBJ1-3,CASSTRTGSSGNTIYF,TGTGCCAGCAGCACTCGGACGGGAAGCTCTGGAAACACCATATATTTT
-,-,TRBV7-9,TRBJ2-5,CASRNQVGGQETQYF,TGTGCCAGTCGGAACCAGGTGGGGGGCCAAGAGACCCAGTACTTC
few,-,TRBV10-3,TRBJ2-2,CAISEGTGELFF,TGTGCCATCAGTGAAGGGACCGGGGAGCTGTTTTTT
few,TRBD2,TRBV15,TRBJ2-5,CATGRLAGVRQETQYF,TGTGCCACCGGTCGGCTAGCGGGGGTCAGGCAGGAGACCCAGTACTTC
-,-,TRBV11-3,TRBJ2-2,CASRFTLENTGELFF,TGTGCCAGCAGATTTACACTCGAGAACACCGGGGAGCTGTTTTTT
few,-,TRBV5-5,TRBJ2-1,CASSSEWTYNEQFF,TGTGCCAGCAGCTCCGAGTGGACATACAATGAGCAGTTCTTC
few,-,TRBV29-1,TRBJ2-7,CSALLQGGEQYF,TGCAGCGCCCTATTACAGGGCGGAGAGCAGTACTTC
-,TRBD2,TRBV2,TRBJ2-2,CASSEFPAGGPGELFF,TGTGCCAGCAGTGAATTTCCAGCGGGGGGGCCCGGGGAGCTGTTTTTT